Presented here are 29 T cell receptor beta chains from one specimen sequenced in a study of spatial heterogeneity in lung cancer (dated by TCRdb to about 2019). In light of the paper, this sample's time point label describes: sample taken at primary tumor resection. Whole RNA extracted from tumor and nontumor lung tissue, or from cryopreserved PBMC samples, was used for TCR sequencing without cell sorting. The library was prepared using 5' RACE. The instrument was a NextSeq 500. The public reads were reprocessed in TCRdb via fastp at Q25 and MiXCR, keeping in-frame beta chains. Rows are combined by CDR3 protein, so each entry shows the most common genes and DNA. In all, the sample holds 89,000 or so distinct CDR3 sequences, and approximately 21% of those were seen once. The ten top clones hold about 6.8% of the sample. Sequenced material: PBMCs, taken at surgery. These TCRs come from a male donor with early-stage non-small cell lung cancer.

V is TRBV14 and J is TRBJ2-1; perhaps TRBD1 as D (6 bases). Germline V gives CDR1 SGHDN, CDR2 FVKESK. The CDR3 has 14 residues. V shed 1 base and J shed 4 bases, with 8 bases lying between them. This chain's CDR3 is CASSQARGYNEQFF. The CDR3 region has the DNA TGTGCCAGCAGCCAAGCCAGGGGATACAATGAGCAGTTCTTC.

This chain links TRBV6-4 with TRBJ1-2, with 7 nucleotides matching TRBD1. The germline V gene has CDR1 MRHNA and CDR2 SNTAGT. CDR3 length: 16 amino acids. V was pared by 2 bases and J by 3 bases, with 9 bases of the junction left unmatched. The CDR3 protein is CASSDDPRQGYYGYTF. The CDR3 nucleotides are TGTGCCAGCAGTGACGACCCCAGACAGGGCTACTATGGCTACACCTTC.

This clonotype was counted between two and nine times. The gene calls are TRBV6-1 and TRBJ2-5; 7 positions match TRBD1. The CDR3 covers 13 residues. J gave up 5 bases and V 7 bases, and 7 bases lay outside the gene matches. Germline CDR1 MNHNS, CDR2 SASEGT. CDR3 amino acids: CASTGTARETQYF. CDR3 sequence (DNA): TGTGCCAGCACGGGGACAGCCAGGGAGACCCAGTACTTC.

This clonotype was detected a few times. V gene TRBV2 combines with J gene TRBJ2-1; tentative D call: TRBD2 (7 bases). V lost 8 bases, J lost 7 bases, and 18 bases lay in between. The CDR3 has 14 amino acids. The germline CDR1 and CDR2 sequences are SNHLY and FYNNEI. This chain's CDR3 is CASYVARGRNEQFF. DNA of the CDR3: TGTGCCAGCTACGTTGCGCGGGGGCGAAATGAGCAGTTCTTC.

This clonotype has at least ten counts. This sequence joins TRBV3-1 and TRBJ2-3; D remains unclear. Germline V gene data show CDR1 as LGHDT and CDR2 as YNNKEL (reference sequence). The CDR3 spans 15 residues. The V gene lost 0 bases and the J gene lost 1 base, with 8 bases spanning the gap. The CDR3 region is CASSQDVAGTDTQYF. The CDR3 DNA follows: TGTGCCAGCAGCCAAGACGTAGCCGGCACAGATACGCAGTATTTT.

The table lists this clonotype with a few counts. The V call is TRBV6-1, the J call TRBJ1-5, with 8 bases matching TRBD1. V shed 7 bases and J 2 bases; nucleotides not matched to a gene: 7. CDR3 size: 15 residues. The germline V gene encodes CDR1 MNHNS and CDR2 SASEGT. In nucleotides, the CDR3 is TGTGCCAGCAATGCCGGACAGGGCGGCAATCAGCCCCAGCATTTT. This translates into CASNAGQGGNQPQHF.

This clonotype was seen at least ten times. This chain uses TRBV4-2 with TRBJ2-5; 8 positions agree with TRBD2. The CDR3 loop spans 15 amino acids. The J segment lost 3 bases and the V segment lost 0 bases, leaving 3 bases of the junction unmatched. Germline V CDR1 and CDR2: LGHNA, YNFKEQ. The CDR3: CASSQDSGAEETQYF. For the CDR3, the DNA is TGTGCCAGCAGCCAAGATAGCGGGGCCGAAGAGACCCAGTACTTC.

This clonotype was recorded at least ten times. This chain links TRBV6-1 with TRBJ1-6, with D unresolved. CDR1 and CDR2 from the germline V gene are MNHNS and SASEGT. This CDR3 contains 13 residues. V lost 2 bases and J 13 bases, leaving 12 bases between the germline ends. CDR3 DNA: TGTGCCAGCAGTGAAATACCGCGGTCCCCCCTCCACTTT. This gives the protein CASSEIPRSPLHF.

The chain has TRBV5-1 and TRBJ2-5, with 7 bases matching TRBD1. The CDR3 has 15 amino acids. Germline values: CDR1 SGHRS, CDR2 YFSETQ. V shed 4 bases, J shed 3 bases, and the junction held 9 bases outside the gene matches. The CDR3 here is CASSPLGTEEETQYF. DNA for the CDR3: TGCGCCAGCAGCCCCCTCGGGACAGAGGAAGAGACCCAGTACTTC.

In its sample, this clonotype was seen many times. The J gene is TRBJ1-5, the V gene TRBV2; 9 bases line up with TRBD1. Germline V gene lookup returns CDR1 SNHLY and CDR2 FYNNEI. The CDR3 has 15 residues. The V gene end was trimmed by 6 bases and the J gene end by 6 bases; junction bases not matched to a gene: 9. Written as DNA, the CDR3 is TGTGCCAGCAGCGTACAGGGGGCAATGGCTCAGCCCCAGCATTTT. Amino acid sequence: CASSVQGAMAQPQHF.

In DNA, the CDR3 is TGCGCCAGCAGCTTGGACCAAGAGACCCAGTACTTC. Residues: CASSLDQETQYF. The rearrangement links TRBV5-1 to TRBJ2-5; D gene ambiguous. V was clipped by 0 bases and J by 0 bases, with 0 bases between them. Per the germline V gene, CDR1 is SGHRS and CDR2 is YFSETQ. This CDR3 is built from 12 residues.

V gene TRBV7-9 combines with J gene TRBJ1-4; D ambiguous. Germline V CDR1 and CDR2: SEHNR, FQNEAQ (reference sequence). V lost 4 bases and J 4 bases, leaving 13 bases between the germline ends. This CDR3 has 15 residues. The DNA of the CDR3 is TGTGCCAGCAGCTCCAGCGGGAGCGTTAATGAAAAACTGTTTTTT. Amino acid sequence: CASSSSGSVNEKLFF.

The chain joins TRBV6-2 or TRBV6-3 to TRBJ2-7; 7 bases align to TRBD2. J was trimmed by 3 bases and V by 0 bases; bases with no gene match: 2. CDR1 is MNHEY, CDR2 SVGEGT, per germline. The CDR3 contains 14 residues. This CDR3 is CASSYSPGGYEQYF. The CDR3 DNA reads TGTGCCAGCAGTTACTCCCCGGGAGGCTACGAGCAGTACTTC.

The chain carries TRBV20-1 and TRBJ2-7, with D maybe TRBD2 (5 bases). CDR3 length: 11 residues. The V and J ends lost 5 bases and 0 bases respectively, with 5 bases between them. CDR1 and CDR2 from the germline V gene are DFQATT and SNEGSKA (reference sequence). CDR3: CSARDSYEQYF. The CDR3 DNA follows: TGCAGTGCTCGGGACTCCTACGAGCAGTACTTC.

This clonotype was seen a few times. This rearrangement joins TRBV10-3 to TRBJ2-3, with 11 positions matching TRBD2. This CDR3 spans 14 amino acids. J lost 3 bases, V lost 11 bases, and 7 bases had no gene match. Germline CDR1 and CDR2: ENHRY and SYGVKD. CDR3 DNA: TGTGCCGTCTTAGCGGGGGGGCCGACAGATACGCAGTATTTT. Amino acids: CAVLAGGPTDTQYF.

This rearrangement joins TRBV5-1 to TRBJ2-1; D might be TRBD2 (6 bases). V shed 7 bases and J shed 5 bases, with 13 bases lying between them. Germline V CDR1 and CDR2: SGHRS, YFSETQ. The CDR3 totals 13 residues. The CDR3 loop reads CASAEGRNNEQFF. The CDR3 bases are TGCGCCAGCGCGGAGGGCCGGAACAATGAGCAGTTCTTC. The complete variable domain, with remaining parts taken from reference TRBV5-1 and TRBJ2-1, reads KAGVTQTPRYLIKTRGQQVTLSCSPISGHRSVSWYQQTPGQGLQFLFEYFSETQRNKGNFPGRFSGRQFSNSRSEMNVSTLELGDSALYLCASAEGRNNEQFFGPGTRLTVL.

The CDR3 region has the DNA TGCAGTGCTAGAGACGAAGCGGGAGCGGTAGATACGCAGTATTTT. This translates into CSARDEAGAVDTQYF. The chain links TRBV20-1 to TRBJ2-3; 8 nucleotides agree with TRBD2. CDR3 length equals 15 residues. Germline V gene sequence: CDR1 DFQATT, CDR2 SNEGSKA (reference sequence). The ends lost 0 bases at V and 5 bases at J; junction bases unmatched: 7.

The chain joins TRBV2 to TRBJ1-2; the D is unclear. Germline V lookup: CDR1 SNHLY, CDR2 FYNNEI. Trimming stripped 4 bases from V and 2 bases from J, with 8 bases between. The CDR3 covers 13 residues. The CDR3 region is CASSVGPNYGYTF. Here the CDR3 DNA reads TGTGCCAGCAGTGTTGGGCCAAACTATGGCTACACCTTC.

V gene TRBV28 combines with J gene TRBJ1-1, with TRBD1 matching 7 bases. In germline, CDR1 is MDHEN, CDR2 SYDVKM. CDR3 size: 14 residues. Trimming at V came to 2 bases and at J to 1 base, leaving 1 base not matched to a gene. The CDR3 DNA sequence: TGTGCCAGCAGTTTAGGGGACAGGAACACTGAAGCTTTCTTT. This codes for CASSLGDRNTEAFF.

This clonotype was found a few times. This chain links TRBV29-1 with TRBJ2-3, with no clear D. V shed 5 bases and J shed 6 bases, with 18 bases lying between them. Germline V gene sequence: CDR1 SQVTM, CDR2 ANQGSEA. The CDR3 runs to 14 residues. The CDR3 here is CSVKRQSAEDTQYF. For the CDR3, the DNA is TGCAGCGTTAAAAGGCAAAGCGCAGAGGATACGCAGTATTTT.

The gene calls are TRBV12-3 or TRBV12-4 and TRBJ2-5, with 7 bases lining up with TRBD1. V trimming: 5 bases; J trimming: 5 bases; junction bases outside the gene matches: 8. The CDR3 runs 14 residues. The CDR3 loop reads CASSKGARGETQYF. The CDR3 DNA is TGTGCCAGCAGTAAGGGGGCAAGGGGCGAGACCCAGTACTTC.

This chain links TRBV30 with TRBJ2-1; D ambiguous. The CDR3 is 12 amino acids. Trimming took 1 base from V and 15 from J, leaving 16 bases between them. Germline lookup yields CDR1 GTSNPN and CDR2 SVGIG (reference sequence). Here the CDR3 reads CAWSALPEPRFF. CDR3 nucleotides: TGTGCCTGGAGTGCACTCCCCGAACCGAGGTTCTTC.

Remarks on this clonotype: This may arise from a read error, as a much more abundant clone is one base away. The V and J genes are TRBV9 and TRBJ2-2; D perhaps matches TRBD1 (6 bases). Trimming pared 4 bases from V and 10 bases from J, leaving 17 bases between. The CDR3 is 14 amino acids. Germline CDR1 reads SGDLS; CDR2 reads YYNGEE. The CDR3 protein is CASSPPVGAVELFF. CDR3 in DNA: TGTGCCAGCAGCCCTCCCGTGGGGGCCGTGGAGCTGTTTTTT. Full variable domain (missing parts from reference TRBV9 and TRBJ2-2): DSGVTQTPKHLITATGQRVTLRCSPRSGDLSVYWYQQSLDQGLQFLIQYYNGEERAKGNILERFSAQQFPDLHSELNLSSLELGDSALYFCASSPPVGAVELFFGEGSRLTVL.

This chain uses TRBV6-1 with TRBJ2-5; 11 positions match TRBD2. This CDR3 is built from 16 residues. Germline V CDR1 and CDR2: MNHNS, SASEGT. V dropped 1 base and J dropped 2; count of bases not matched to a gene: 3. The CDR3 nucleotides are TGTGCCAGCAGTGAAGGGGGACTAGCGGAGCAAGAGACCCAGTACTTC. Encoded protein: CASSEGGLAEQETQYF.

This clonotype came up once. A read error may be the cause here, since a much bigger clone is one base away. The chain uses TRBV12-3 or TRBV12-4 and TRBJ2-2, with 9 nucleotides matching TRBD1. The CDR3 loop spans 14 amino acids. The CDR3: CASRGQGNAGELFF. The CDR3 nucleotides are TGTGCCAGCAGAGGACAGGGGAACGCCGGGGAGCTGTTTTTT.

This clonotype has at least ten counts. The CDR3 sequence: CATRRGGANVLTF. The DNA for the CDR3 is TGTGCCACCCGCCGGGGTGGGGCCAACGTCCTGACTTTC. V is TRBV6-2 or TRBV6-3 and J is TRBJ2-6; tentative D call: TRBD2 (5 bases). Germline assignment: CDR1 MNHEY and CDR2 SVGEGT. The V gene lost 10 bases and the J gene lost 3 bases, with 10 bases spanning the gap. The CDR3 is 13 amino acids.

This clonotype has only a few counts. The chain recombines TRBV3-1 with TRBJ2-7; possible D gene TRBD1, 5 bases. This CDR3 spans 15 amino acids. Germline CDR1 reads LGHDT; CDR2 reads YNNKEL (reference sequence). Trimming removed 1 base at V and 3 bases at J, with 13 bases between. DNA of the CDR3: TGTGCCAGCAGCCAAGTGGGGCAGCCCCTCTACGAGCAGTACTTC. Amino acids: CASSQVGQPLYEQYF.

About this clonotype: An end of the junction does not agree with germline; a read error may underlie this. The V call is TRBV12-3 or TRBV12-4, the J call TRBJ2-6; maybe TRBD1 (5 bases). This CDR3 has 14 amino acids. DNA of the CDR3: TGTGCCAGCAATTCCGGGCTTGGGGCCAGCGTCCTGACTTTC. It encodes CASNSGLGASVLTF.

Remarks on this clonotype: Sequence at one end of the junction differs from germline and may be a read error. The gene calls are TRBV5-6 and TRBJ1-5; D gene ambiguous. Germline V gene data show CDR1 as SGHDT and CDR2 as YYEEEE. This CDR3 is 15 amino acids long. Here the CDR3 DNA reads TGTGCCAGCAGCCCAGATCCTACAGAGTATCAGCCCCAACATTTT. Residues: CASSPDPTEYQPQHF.